The clone carrying this TCR beta chain was seen a few times. Its antigen is unknown. TCRdb reanalysed the 5' RACE reads using MiXCR and keeps one entry per CDR3 protein. The sample records a few hundred thousand distinct CDR3 sequences, roughly 4% being singletons. The sample originates from a study of T cells after yellow fever vaccination. Study-wide findings and caveats: From the bulk population, abundant clonotypes could contaminate and appear within FACS-sorted repertoires.

The CDR3 has 16 amino acids. CDR1 SGHRS and CDR2 YFSETQ come from the germline V gene. The ends lost 4 bases at V and 0 bases at J; junction bases unmatched: 9. The specimen was PBMCs, collected 5 days after the yellow fever booster vaccination. This TCR derives from a man in his late teens or twenties who received the YFV17D yellow fever vaccine. The rearrangement joins TRBV5-1 to TRBJ2-5; 7 bases are shared with TRBD1. This CDR3 is CASSLLGRGNQETQYF. The CDR3 region has the DNA TGCGCCAGCAGCCTCCTAGGCAGGGGGAACCAAGAGACCCAGTACTTC.